These 8 T cell receptor beta chains originate from one sample sequenced in a study of blood T cells in healthy people across ages. Primed by a sample-barcoded 5' primer and a J-beta primer mix, a second PCR proceeded for roughly 7 to 11 cycles. TCRdb redid the calling of the 5' RACE reads with MiXCR, one entry per CDR3 protein. The sample shows 540,000 or so distinct CDR3 sequences, approximately 25% of them seen only once. Sequenced material: blood. The receptor source for this set is a woman in her 70s in good health.

V gene TRBV4-1 combines with J gene TRBJ2-1; TRBD2 might be the D (6 bases). CDR1 and CDR2 from the germline V gene are MGHRA and YSYEKL. V was shortened by 3 bases and J by 2 bases, with 17 bases between the two germline ends. The length of the CDR3 is 17 residues. The CDR3 sequence is CASSQLSLANPYNEQFF. DNA of the CDR3: TGCGCCAGCAGCCAGCTATCTCTAGCGAACCCCTACAATGAGCAGTTCTTC.

This rearrangement joins TRBV11-3 to TRBJ2-5, with D perhaps assigned TRBD1 or TRBD2 (6 bases each). CDR3 length equals 13 residues. Trimming shortened V by 5 bases and J by 5 bases, and 12 bases separated the two germline ends. Germline lookup yields CDR1 SGHNT and CDR2 YENEEA. CDR3 protein: CASSILGGETQYF. In DNA, the CDR3 is TGTGCCAGCAGCATCTTAGGGGGGGAGACCCAGTACTTC. Using reference TRBV11-3 and TRBJ2-5 for the parts outside the CDR3, the full variable domain is EAGVVQSPRYKIIEKKQPVAFWCNPISGHNTLYWYLQNLGQGPELLIRYENEEAVDDSQLPKDRFSAERLKGVDSTLKIQPAELGDSAVYLCASSILGGETQYFGPGTRLLVL.

This clonotype was counted only a few times. This chain connects TRBV3-1 to TRBJ2-5, with a possible D match to TRBD2 (6 bases). Germline V CDR1 and CDR2: LGHDT, YNNKEL (reference sequence). V shed 1 base and J shed 11 bases, with 8 bases lying between them. This CDR3 region has 11 residues. Here the CDR3 reads CASSQAGEQYF. Here the CDR3 DNA reads TGTGCCAGCAGCCAAGCGGGAGAGCAGTACTTC.

The CDR3: CASSKYLGTSGRGEQFF. The CDR3 DNA follows: TGTGCCAGCAGTAAATACCTCGGGACTAGCGGGAGAGGTGAGCAGTTCTTC. The chain links TRBV7-9 to TRBJ2-1; 14 bases are shared with TRBD2. The V gene's germline CDR1 is SEHNR and CDR2 FQNEAQ (reference sequence). Losses at the gene ends were 6 bases for V and 9 bases for J; bases not matched to a gene: 13. The CDR3 runs to 17 residues. The full variable domain, its missing parts supplied by reference TRBV7-9 and TRBJ2-1, is DTGVSQNPRHKITKRGQNVTFRCDPISEHNRLYWYRQTLGQGPEFLTYFQNEAQLEKSRLLSDRFSAERPKGSFSTLEIQRTEQGDSAMYLCASSKYLGTSGRGEQFFGPGTRLTVL.

The genes are TRBV7-9 and TRBJ1-4, with D uncertain. Germline lookup yields CDR1 SEHNR and CDR2 FQNEAQ (reference sequence). This CDR3 is built from 12 residues. Trimming left V 1 base short and J 8 bases short, with 5 bases between. The CDR3 nucleotides read TGTGCCAGCAGCTTAGATCCGGAAAAACTGTTTTTT. Its translation: CASSLDPEKLFF.

V is TRBV29-1 and J is TRBJ2-1; no clear D. Germline values: CDR1 SQVTM, CDR2 ANQGSEA. The CDR3 runs to 11 residues. V lost 7 bases and J lost 5, with 9 bases in between. In nucleotides, the CDR3 is TGCAGCGGTCAGGAGAACAATGAGCAGTTCTTC. Amino acids: CSGQENNEQFF.

This clonotype was counted between two and nine times. The CDR3 here is CAISGQESYNEQFF. In nucleotides, the CDR3 is TGTGCCATCAGTGGACAGGAATCCTACAATGAGCAGTTCTTC. This chain connects TRBV10-3 to TRBJ2-1; a possible D gene is TRBD1 (6 bases). V lost 4 bases to trimming and J lost 1 base, with 8 bases between them. CDR1 ENHRY and CDR2 SYGVKD come from the germline V gene. CDR3 size: 14 residues.

This clonotype was seen more than once but under ten times. This chain links TRBV9 with TRBJ1-2; tentatively, D is TRBD1 (5 bases). The CDR3 covers 15 residues. Trimming took 2 bases from V and 7 from J, leaving 18 bases between them. Looked up from germline, CDR1 is SGDLS and CDR2 is YYNGEE. The CDR3 loop is CASSVAGTHARGYTF. The CDR3 DNA reads as TGTGCCAGCAGCGTGGCCGGGACGCACGCACGTGGCTACACCTTC.